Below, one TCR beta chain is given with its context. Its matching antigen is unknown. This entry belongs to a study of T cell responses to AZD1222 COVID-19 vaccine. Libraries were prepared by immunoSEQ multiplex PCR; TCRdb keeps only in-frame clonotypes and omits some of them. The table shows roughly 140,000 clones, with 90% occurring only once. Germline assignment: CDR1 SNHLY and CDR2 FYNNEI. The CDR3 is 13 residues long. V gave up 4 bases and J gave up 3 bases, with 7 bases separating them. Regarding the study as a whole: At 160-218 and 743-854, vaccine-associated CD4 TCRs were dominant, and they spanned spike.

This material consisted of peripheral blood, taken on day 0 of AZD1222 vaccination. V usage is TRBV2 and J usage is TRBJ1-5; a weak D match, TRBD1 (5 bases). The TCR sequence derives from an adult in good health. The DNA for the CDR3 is TGTGCCAGCAGTGGACAGAACAATCAGCCCCAGCATTTT. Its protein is CASSGQNNQPQHF.